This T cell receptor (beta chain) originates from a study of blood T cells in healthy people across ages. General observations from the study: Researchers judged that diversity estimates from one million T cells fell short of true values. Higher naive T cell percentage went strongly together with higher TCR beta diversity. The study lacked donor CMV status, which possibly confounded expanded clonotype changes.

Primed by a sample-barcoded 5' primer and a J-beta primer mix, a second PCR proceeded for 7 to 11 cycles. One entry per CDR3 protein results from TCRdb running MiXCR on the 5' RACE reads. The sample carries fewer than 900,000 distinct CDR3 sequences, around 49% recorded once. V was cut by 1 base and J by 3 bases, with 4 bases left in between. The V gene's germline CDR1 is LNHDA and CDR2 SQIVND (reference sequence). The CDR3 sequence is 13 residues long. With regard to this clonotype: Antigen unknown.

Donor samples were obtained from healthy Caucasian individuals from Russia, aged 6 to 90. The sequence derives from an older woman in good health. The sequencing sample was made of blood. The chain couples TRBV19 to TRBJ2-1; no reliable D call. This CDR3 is CASSIGLYNEQFF. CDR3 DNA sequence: TGTGCCAGTAGTATAGGACTCTACAATGAGCAGTTCTTC.